This T cell receptor (beta chain) was identified during a study of blood T cells in healthy people across ages. About the study: About one barcoded beta molecule per two T cells was captured by template switching.

PCR was performed a second time for about 6 to 12 cycles using a sample-barcoded 5' primer and a J-beta primer mix. Sequencing yielded, for each sample, at least 3 million paired-end reads carrying CDR3. MiXCR, run by TCRdb on the 5' RACE reads, gives a single entry per CDR3 protein. This sample has more than 1,000,000 distinct CDR3 sequences, with 20% to 25% found just once. The V and J ends lost 0 bases and 4 bases respectively, with 13 bases between them. CDR1 and CDR2 from the germline V gene are SNHLY and FYNNEI. This CDR3 contains 17 residues. This sample was also put to use in a study of T cells of mothers and their children. That source reports: Slightly, though not significantly, more overlap was seen in related than in unrelated mother-child pairs.

The chain links TRBV2 to TRBJ2-6; D may correspond to TRBD1 or TRBD2 (6 bases each). This TCR derives from a girl aged 2-10 years in good health. Sequencing input: blood. The CDR3 sequence: CASSEASGAQGANVLTF. CDR3 bases: TGTGCCAGCAGTGAAGCATCGGGGGCGCAAGGGGCCAACGTCCTGACTTTC.